These T cell receptor beta chains were read from a single sample in a study of shared clonotypes between healthy human individuals. Profiling relied on immunoSEQ multiplex PCR, and the TCRdb table lists in-frame clones only, not all of them. The table records about 460,000 clones, roughly four fifths of them present only once. Sequencing used PBMCs. These TCRs come from a woman aged 40 to 50 in good health. Some clones in this sample may be carry-over from other donors' samples. The CDR3 runs from the conserved cysteine through the conserved F or W. The D gene is left open where the match is weak. The size field is filled for only some rows; it gives once, few, many or a size class.

D: TRBD2; J: TRBJ2-1; size: -; V: TRBV28; length: 17; DNA: TGTGCCAGCAGTTTCTTGGGACTAGCGGGAGTGCGCAATGAGCAGTTCTTC; CDR3: CASSFLGLAGVRNEQFF
D: TRBD2; J: TRBJ2-1; size: -; V: TRBV7-2; length: 15; DNA: TGTGCCAGCAGCTCCCTTGGGGGGGAAGGGGATGAGCAGTTCTTC; CDR3: CASSSLGGEGDEQFF
D: TRBD2; J: TRBJ2-3; size: few; V: TRBV4-2; length: 17; DNA: TGTGCCAGCAGCCAAGATACGGCGGGAGGGGGGACAGATACGCAGTATTTT; CDR3: CASSQDTAGGGTDTQYF
D: -; J: TRBJ2-7; size: -; V: TRBV28; length: 16; DNA: TGTGCCAGCAGTAATTTGGGGGCGGGCCGCTCCTACGAGCAGTACTTC; CDR3: CASSNLGAGRSYEQYF
D: -; J: TRBJ2-7; size: -; V: TRBV5-1; length: 16; DNA: TGCGCCAGCAGCTTGGAAGTTTCGGGGCAGGGTGGCGAGCAGTACTTC; CDR3: CASSLEVSGQGGEQYF
D: -; J: TRBJ2-6; size: -; V: TRBV6-1; length: 17; DNA: TGTGCCAGCAGTGAAGATGGGAGGATCTCTGGGGCCAACGTCCTGACTTTC; CDR3: CASSEDGRISGANVLTF
D: -; J: TRBJ1-2; size: -; V: TRBV29-1; length: 15; DNA: TGCAGCGTTGAAGATGACCTGGACAGCAGCTATGGCTACACCTTC; CDR3: CSVEDDLDSSYGYTF
D: -; J: TRBJ1-1; size: -; V: TRBV5-5; length: 12; DNA: TGTGCCAGCAGCTCCGGTCCGGGAGAAGCTTTCTTT; CDR3: CASSSGPGEAFF
D: -; J: TRBJ2-7; size: -; V: TRBV19; length: 14; DNA: TGTGCCAGTAGTATGGGCCTGAGCTCCTACGAGCAGTACTTC; CDR3: CASSMGLSSYEQYF
D: -; J: TRBJ2-1; size: -; V: TRBV27; length: 13; DNA: TGTGCCAGCAGTTTATCGAGGGGGAATGAGCAGTTCTTC; CDR3: CASSLSRGNEQFF
D: TRBD2; J: TRBJ2-3; size: few; V: TRBV6-4; length: 15; DNA: TGTGCCAGCAGTGCAGGACTAGCGGATACAGATACGCAGTATTTT; CDR3: CASSAGLADTDTQYF
D: TRBD1; J: TRBJ1-2; size: -; V: TRBV7-8; length: 16; DNA: TGTGCCAGCAGCTGGGGACAGCGACACTTTTACTATGGCTACACCTTC; CDR3: CASSWGQRHFYYGYTF
D: -; J: TRBJ2-7; size: -; V: TRBV7-9; length: 13; DNA: TGCGCCAGCAGCCTTGCGGTACCCTACGAGCAGTACTTC; CDR3: CASSLAVPYEQYF
D: TRBD2; J: TRBJ2-2; size: -; V: TRBV2; length: 15; DNA: TGTGCCAGCAGTGGTACTAGCGAGCCCACCGGGGAGCTGTTTTTC; CDR3: CASSGTSEPTGELFF
D: TRBD1; J: TRBJ2-1; size: -; V: TRBV7-9; length: 14; DNA: TGTGCCAGCAGCTTAAAGACAGGGGGCGATGAGCAGTTCTTC; CDR3: CASSLKTGGDEQFF
D: TRBD1; J: TRBJ2-7; size: -; V: TRBV30; length: 14; DNA: TGTGCCTTAACCCGGGACAGGGGGGGGTACGAGCAGTACTTC; CDR3: CALTRDRGGYEQYF
D: TRBD2; J: TRBJ2-7; size: -; V: TRBV28; length: 16; DNA: TGTGCCAGCAGAAATATAGCGGGAGAGCGTCACTACGAGCAGTACTTC; CDR3: CASRNIAGERHYEQYF
D: -; J: TRBJ2-2; size: many; V: TRBV7-2; length: 14; DNA: TGTGCCAGCAGCTTGGCCCTACAAACCGGGGAGCTGTTTTTT; CDR3: CASSLALQTGELFF
D: -; J: TRBJ2-1; size: -; V: TRBV5-1; length: 15; DNA: TGCGCCAGCAGCTTGGACAGATCTACTCTCGATGAGCAGTTCTTC; CDR3: CASSLDRSTLDEQFF
D: -; J: TRBJ2-2; size: -; V: TRBV11-2; length: 14; DNA: TGTGCCAGCAGCTGGACAAGCCCCACCGGGGAGCTGTTTTTT; CDR3: CASSWTSPTGELFF
D: TRBD2; J: TRBJ2-7; size: many; V: TRBV29-1; length: 13; DNA: TGCAGCGGGCGCGGGGGGACCTCCTACGAGCAGTACTTC; CDR3: CSGRGGTSYEQYF
D: -; J: TRBJ2-1; size: few; V: TRBV4-2; length: 16; DNA: TGTGCCAGCAGCCAAGATCTGACTGCTCCCCTCAATGAGCAGTTCTTC; CDR3: CASSQDLTAPLNEQFF
D: -; J: TRBJ1-2; size: once; V: TRBV28; length: 14; DNA: TGTGCCAGCAGTTTCGCCGGTGATAACTATGGCTACACCTTC; CDR3: CASSFAGDNYGYTF
D: -; J: TRBJ2-7; size: -; V: TRBV9; length: 13; DNA: TGTGCCAGCAGCAAAGGGGACACCTACGAGCAGTACTTC; CDR3: CASSKGDTYEQYF
D: -; J: TRBJ1-2; size: -; V: TRBV4-3; length: 13; DNA: TGCGCCAGCAGCCAACAGTCTTCCTATGGCTACACCTTC; CDR3: CASSQQSSYGYTF
D: TRBD1; J: TRBJ2-7; size: -; V: TRBV11-2; length: 15; DNA: TGTGCCAGCACGATGGGGACAGGGTTTCTCTACGAGCAGTACTTC; CDR3: CASTMGTGFLYEQYF
D: -; J: TRBJ1-1; size: -; V: TRBV11-2; length: 15; DNA: TGTGCCAGCAGCTTAGACAAAACTATTGGGTTTAAAGCTTTCTTT; CDR3: CASSLDKTIGFKAFF
D: TRBD2; J: TRBJ2-7; size: -; V: TRBV16; length: 15; DNA: TGTGCCAGCAGCCCTTATGAGGGAGGGCCCTCCGAGCAGTACTTC; CDR3: CASSPYEGGPSEQYF
D: -; J: TRBJ2-1; size: once; V: TRBV28; length: 13; DNA: TGTGCCAGCAGTTTATTCTCAAGGGGGGAGCAGTTCTTC; CDR3: CASSLFSRGEQFF
D: -; J: TRBJ2-5; size: -; V: TRBV11-2; length: 14; DNA: TGTGCCAGCAGCTTCTCAGCGACCCAAGAGACCCAGTACTTC; CDR3: CASSFSATQETQYF
D: TRBD2; J: TRBJ2-5; size: -; V: TRBV7-2; length: 13; DNA: TGTGCCAGCAGCTTAGTGGGAGGGGAGACCCAGTACTTC; CDR3: CASSLVGGETQYF
D: -; J: TRBJ2-7; size: -; V: TRBV5-1; length: 15; DNA: TGCGCCAGCAGCTTGACGCTCGACAGAAAATACGAGCAGTACTTC; CDR3: CASSLTLDRKYEQYF
D: -; J: TRBJ1-1; size: -; V: TRBV28; length: 13; DNA: TGTGCCAGCAGTTCAGGGGAAAGGACTGAAGCTTTCTTT; CDR3: CASSSGERTEAFF
D: TRBD2; J: TRBJ2-2; size: few; V: TRBV5-4; length: 15; DNA: TGTGCCAGCGCCTCGACTAGCGGGAGAGCCGGGGAGCTGTTTTTT; CDR3: CASASTSGRAGELFF
D: TRBD1; J: TRBJ1-2; size: once; V: TRBV30; length: 14; DNA: TGTGCCTGGACCTCCAGGGGGGCCAGATATGGCTACACCTTC; CDR3: CAWTSRGARYGYTF
D: TRBD2; J: TRBJ2-1; size: -; V: TRBV28; length: 17; DNA: TGTGCCAGCAGCTCCGGGACTAGCGGTAGCTCCTACAATGAGCAGTTCTTC; CDR3: CASSSGTSGSSYNEQFF
D: -; J: TRBJ2-5; size: few; V: TRBV6-6; length: 11; DNA: TGTGCCAGCAGTTACTCGACGGACTTGCACTTC; CDR3: CASSYSTDLHF
D: -; J: TRBJ1-4; size: -; V: TRBV5-5; length: 14; DNA: TGTGCCAGCAGCTACCGAGAGGCTTGGGAAAAACTGTTTTTT; CDR3: CASSYREAWEKLFF